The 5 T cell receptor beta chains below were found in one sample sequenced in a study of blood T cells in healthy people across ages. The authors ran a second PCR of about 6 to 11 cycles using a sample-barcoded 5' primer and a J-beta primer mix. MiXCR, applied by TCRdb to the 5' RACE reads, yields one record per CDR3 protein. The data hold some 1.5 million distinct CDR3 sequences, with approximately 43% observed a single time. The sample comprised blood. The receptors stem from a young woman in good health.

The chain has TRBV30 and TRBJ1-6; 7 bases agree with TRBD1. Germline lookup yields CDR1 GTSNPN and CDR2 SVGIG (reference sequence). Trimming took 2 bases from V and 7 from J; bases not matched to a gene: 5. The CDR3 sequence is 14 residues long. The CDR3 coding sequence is TGTGCCTGGAGTCGACAGGGAGGGAATTCACCCCTCCACTTT. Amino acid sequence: CAWSRQGGNSPLHF. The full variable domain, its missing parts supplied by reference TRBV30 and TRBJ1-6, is SQTIHQWPATLVQPVGSPLSLECTVEGTSNPNLYWYRQAAGRGLQLLFYSVGIGQISSEVPQNLSASRPQDRQFILSSKKLLLSDSGFYLCAWSRQGGNSPLHFGNGTRLTVT.

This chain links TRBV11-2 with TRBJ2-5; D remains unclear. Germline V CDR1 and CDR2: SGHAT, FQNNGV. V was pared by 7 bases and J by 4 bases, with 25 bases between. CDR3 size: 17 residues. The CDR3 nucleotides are TGTGCCAGCACCACAGTAAAAAGGATAGGGTCTTCAGAGACCCAGTACTTC. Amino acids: CASTTVKRIGSSETQYF.

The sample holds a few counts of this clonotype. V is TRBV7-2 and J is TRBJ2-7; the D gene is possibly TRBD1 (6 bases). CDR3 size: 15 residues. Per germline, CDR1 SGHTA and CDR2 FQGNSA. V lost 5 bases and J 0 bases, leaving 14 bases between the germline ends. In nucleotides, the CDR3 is TGTGCCAGCAGCCTCCGGGACACGAGCTCCTACGAGCAGTACTTC. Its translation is CASSLRDTSSYEQYF.

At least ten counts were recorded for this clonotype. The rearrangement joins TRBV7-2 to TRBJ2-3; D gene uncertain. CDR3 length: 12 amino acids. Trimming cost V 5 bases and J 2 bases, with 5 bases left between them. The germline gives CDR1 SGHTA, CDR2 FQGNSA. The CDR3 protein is CASSAYTDTQYF. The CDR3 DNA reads TGTGCCAGCAGCGCATACACAGATACGCAGTATTTT. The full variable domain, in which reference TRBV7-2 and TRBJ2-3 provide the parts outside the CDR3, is GAGVSQSPSNKVTEKGKDVELRCDPISGHTALYWYRQSLGQGLEFLIYFQGNSAPDKSGLPSDRFSAERTGGSVSTLTIQRTQQEDSAVYLCASSAYTDTQYFGPGTRLTVL.

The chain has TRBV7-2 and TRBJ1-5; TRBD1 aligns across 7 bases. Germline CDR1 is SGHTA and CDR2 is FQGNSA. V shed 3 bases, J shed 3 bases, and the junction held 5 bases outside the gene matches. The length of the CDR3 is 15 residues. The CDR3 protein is CASSFRTGANQPQHF. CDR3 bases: TGTGCCAGCAGCTTTAGAACAGGGGCCAATCAGCCCCAGCATTTT.